This T cell receptor (beta chain) was sequenced for a study of cytomegalovirus exposure and HLA in healthy donors. Produced via immunoSEQ multiplex PCR; TCRdb's table is partial and in-frame only. The repertoire holds tens of thousands of clones, with approximately 96% as singletons. This clone was picked up a small number of times. The CDR3 has 15 residues. CDR1 and CDR2 from the germline V gene are LGHNA and YSLEER. Trimming left V 4 bases short and J 6 bases short, with 19 bases between. Input material: PBMCs. This clonotype was obtained from a woman aged 18-29 years in good health and CMV-seropositive. The chain combines TRBV4-3 with TRBJ2-7, with a weak D call TRBD2 (6 bases). The CDR3 bases are TGCGCCAGCAGCCCGGGCGCGGGGCGAGGGCTCGAGCAGTACTTC. Amino acids: CASSPGAGRGLEQYF.